Following are 25 T cell receptor beta chains from one sample sequenced in a study of T-cell memory formation after mild COVID-19. Using its own MiXCR run on the 5' RACE reads, TCRdb lists one record per CDR3 protein. Counted here are around 250,000 distinct CDR3 sequences, approximately 16% occurring once; the ten biggest clones make up around 20%. The source material was PBMCs or a T cell subset sorted from them (not recorded which). These receptors were obtained from a man aged 18-30 years who had mild COVID-19 (a few samples of this study predate the infection). Cell type and time point are not known.

The J gene is TRBJ1-1, the V gene TRBV18; D not certain. Germline V gene lookup returns CDR1 KGHSH and CDR2 LQKENI. This CDR3 contains 15 residues. Deletions cut 7 bases from V and 2 bases from J, with 17 bases between. Here the CDR3 reads CASFQSLRTNTEAFF. CDR3 nucleotide sequence: TGTGCCAGCTTCCAGTCTCTCAGGACCAACACTGAAGCTTTCTTT.

As to this clonotype: An end of the junction differs from the germline gene, which may be a read error. The rearrangement uses TRBV12-3 or TRBV12-4 and TRBJ2-1; 10 nucleotides agree with TRBD2. The CDR3 length is 15 residues. Here the CDR3 DNA reads TGTGACAGCGGTCCTGGGCCTAGCGGGGGCAATGAGCAGTTCTTC. Residues: CDSGPGPSGGNEQFF.

The sample holds a few counts of this clonotype. The chain employs TRBV7-2 and TRBJ2-5; possible D gene TRBD1, 6 bases. Germline assignment: CDR1 SGHTA and CDR2 FQGNSA. With 4 bases removed from V and 5 bases from J, the gap between germline ends came to 14 bases. The CDR3 has 14 amino acids. The DNA for the CDR3 is TGTGCCAGCAGCTCCGGGACATTGAGGGAGACCCAGTACTTC. This encodes CASSSGTLRETQYF.

This clonotype occurred a few times. The J gene is TRBJ2-7, the V gene TRBV3-1; D remains unclear. The CDR3 runs to 12 residues. Germline CDR1 is LGHDT and CDR2 is YNNKEL (reference sequence). The V end lost 4 bases, the J end lost 6 bases, and 10 bases lay between the germline ends. In DNA, the CDR3 is TGTGCCAGCAGCCGTGGAGTAGGCGAGCAGTACGTC. Translating it yields CASSRGVGEQYV.

V and J are TRBV19 and TRBJ1-5; D not certain. Germline CDR1 and CDR2: LNHDA and SQIVND (reference sequence). V was trimmed by 0 bases and J by 6 bases, leaving 18 bases between them. The CDR3 consists of 17 residues. DNA of the CDR3: TGTGCCAGTAGTATAGATCCCCCTCCCAGGAGGAGTCAGCCCCAGCATTTT. This codes for CASSIDPPPRRSQPQHF.

V is TRBV7-2 and J is TRBJ2-3, with D perhaps matching TRBD1 or TRBD2 (5 bases each). The CDR3 has 14 residues. Trimming pared 5 bases from V and 6 bases from J, leaving 15 bases between. CDR1 is SGHTA, CDR2 FQGNSA, per germline. The CDR3, as DNA: TGTGCCAGCAGCCCGGGACGGGGCTACGATACGCAGTATTTT. Its protein product is CASSPGRGYDTQYF.

V gene TRBV29-1 combines with J gene TRBJ1-3; the D is unclear. Germline-derived CDR1 and CDR2 are SQVTM and ANQGSEA. The V and J ends lost 4 bases and 1 base respectively, with 11 bases between them. The length of the CDR3 is 14 residues. This CDR3 reads CSVVQGNSGNTIYF. CDR3 DNA: TGCAGCGTTGTTCAAGGGAATTCTGGAAACACCATATATTTT.

The rearrangement joins TRBV24-1 to TRBJ2-7; TRBD1 matches at 9 bases. There are 15 residues in the CDR3. After removal of 10 bases from V and 4 bases from J, the junction contained 13 bases not matched to a gene. In germline, CDR1 is KGHDR, CDR2 SFDVKD. The CDR3 nucleotides are TGTGCCACTCCCACCCGGGACAGGGTAGGGTACGAGCAGTACGTC. Residues: CATPTRDRVGYEQYV.

A word on this clonotype: Germline is not matched at one junction end, which may reflect a read error. The CDR3 DNA is TGTGCCAGCAGTTCGACAGTTATGAACGCTGAAGCTTTCTTT. Translated: CASSSTVMNAEAFF. V and J are TRBV6-2 or TRBV6-3 and TRBJ1-1; D possibly corresponds to TRBD1 (5 bases). Germline-derived CDR1 and CDR2 are MNHEY and SVGEGT. The CDR3 consists of 14 residues.

The chain combines TRBV19 with TRBJ2-1; D is unclear. Germline CDR1 is LNHDA and CDR2 is SQIVND (reference sequence). Trimming shortened V by 3 bases and J by 7 bases, and 7 bases separated the two germline ends. This CDR3 spans 12 amino acids. The CDR3 loop reads CASSILGNEQFF. The CDR3 DNA sequence: TGTGCCAGTAGTATTCTTGGTAATGAGCAGTTCTTC.

A few counts support this clonotype. V and J are TRBV18 and TRBJ2-7; D unresolved. The CDR3 loop spans 13 amino acids. Trimming took off 3 bases at V and 3 bases at J, with 9 bases between the two ends. Germline V gene data show CDR1 as KGHSH and CDR2 as LQKENI. CDR3 in DNA: TGTGCCAGCTCACCGACAAGCCTCTACGAGCAGTACTTC. This codes for CASSPTSLYEQYF.

This clonotype has a handful of counts. The V and J genes are TRBV6-6 and TRBJ1-1, with 9 bases fitting TRBD1. CDR1 is MNHNY and CDR2 is SVGAGI in the germline V gene (reference sequence). Trimming at V came to 4 bases and at J to 1 base, leaving 4 bases not matched to a gene. The CDR3 runs to 15 residues. Here the CDR3 DNA reads TGTGCCAGCAGTTCACAGGGGGCGAGGAACACTGAAGCTTTCTTT. It yields the protein CASSSQGARNTEAFF.

The gene calls are TRBV7-2 and TRBJ1-6; D ambiguous. Germline values: CDR1 SGHTA, CDR2 FQGNSA. V was pared by 4 bases and J by 10 bases, with 14 bases between. The CDR3 sequence is 14 residues long. CDR3 in DNA: TGTGCCAGCAGCTCGAGGGAGGACGGCTCACCCCTCCACTTT. This sequence encodes CASSSREDGSPLHF.

This clonotype has a handful of counts. The J gene is TRBJ2-1, the V gene TRBV5-1; D call uncertain. Trimming took 0 bases from V and 0 from J, leaving 7 bases between them. Per the germline V gene, CDR1 is SGHRS and CDR2 is YFSETQ. This CDR3 is built from 15 residues. The CDR3 nucleotides are TGCGCCAGCAGCTTGGGAGTGGGCTCCTACAATGAGCAGTTCTTC. As protein: CASSLGVGSYNEQFF.

This chain connects TRBV6-5 to TRBJ1-2, with 8 bases that match TRBD1. The germline V gene encodes CDR1 MNHEY and CDR2 SVGAGI. The CDR3 extends over 14 amino acids. V lost 4 bases, J lost 7 bases, and 8 bases stayed unmatched. CDR3 residues: CASSWDRKNFGYTF. The CDR3 nucleotides read TGTGCCAGCAGTTGGGACAGGAAGAATTTTGGCTACACCTTC.

At least ten counts were recorded for this clonotype. The genes are TRBV9 and TRBJ2-2; TRBD1 or TRBD2 may be the D gene (5 bases each). CDR1 is SGDLS and CDR2 is YYNGEE in the germline V gene. V was trimmed by 0 bases and J by 4 bases, leaving 10 bases between them. This CDR3 has 15 amino acids. DNA for the CDR3: TGTGCCAGCAGCGTAGACGGGACGCTCACCGGGGAGCTGTTTTTT. It translates to CASSVDGTLTGELFF.

This clonotype was detected ten times or more. The chain combines TRBV6-4 with TRBJ2-2; 8 nucleotides agree with TRBD2. This CDR3 contains 14 residues. Losses at the gene ends were 3 bases for V and 3 bases for J; bases not matched to a gene: 0. Germline CDR1 reads MRHNA; CDR2 reads SNTAGT. CDR3 sequence reads: CASSERGDTGELFF. The CDR3 coding sequence is TGTGCCAGCAGTGAGCGGGGGGACACCGGGGAGCTGTTTTTT.

This clonotype appeared a few times. The rearrangement uses TRBV11-1 and TRBJ1-1; weak D call: TRBD1 (5 bases). Germline V gene sequence: CDR1 SGHAT, CDR2 FQDESV (reference sequence). The CDR3 extends over 15 amino acids. Trimming stripped 3 bases from V and 0 bases from J, with 11 bases between. CDR3 sequence reads: CASSFFGALNTEAFF. The CDR3 nucleotides read TGTGCCAGCAGCTTCTTCGGGGCCCTGAACACTGAAGCTTTCTTT.

The sample holds many counts of this clonotype. This chain links TRBV5-1 with TRBJ2-2, with 7 bases lining up with TRBD1. V was pared by 2 bases and J by 6 bases, with 1 base of the junction left unmatched. Germline loops: CDR1 SGHRS, CDR2 YFSETQ. This CDR3 comprises 13 residues. CDR3 sequence (DNA): TGCGCCAGCAGCTTCGACAGGGCCGGGGAGCTGTTTTTT. The encoded protein is CASSFDRAGELFF. Supplemented by reference TRBV5-1 and TRBJ2-2, the full variable domain reads KAGVTQTPRYLIKTRGQQVTLSCSPISGHRSVSWYQQTPGQGLQFLFEYFSETQRNKGNFPGRFSGRQFSNSRSEMNVSTLELGDSALYLCASSFDRAGELFFGEGSRLTVL.

The chain is built from TRBV6-2 or TRBV6-3 and TRBJ2-7; possibly TRBD1 or TRBD2 for D (6 bases each). V lost 6 bases and J lost 6, with 24 bases in between. The germline CDR1 and CDR2 sequences are MNHEY and SVGEGT. The CDR3 spans 16 residues. DNA of the CDR3: TGTGCCAGCAGCTCACCGTTGGGGGGCCGGTACTTCGAGCAGTACTTC. Protein sequence: CASSSPLGGRYFEQYF.

This rearrangement joins TRBV24-1 to TRBJ1-2; perhaps TRBD1 as D (5 bases). The CDR3 sequence is 14 residues long. Trimming cost V 2 bases and J 4 bases, with 10 bases left between them. Germline values: CDR1 KGHDR, CDR2 SFDVKD. The CDR3 nucleotides are TGTGCCACCAGTGATTGGAGGGGTTCCTATGGCTACACCTTC. Protein product: CATSDWRGSYGYTF.

This clonotype was picked up many times. V gene TRBV6-2 or TRBV6-3 combines with J gene TRBJ2-5, with a weak D call TRBD1 (5 bases). V gave up 5 bases and J gave up 0 bases, with 16 bases separating them. From germline, CDR1 is MNHEY and CDR2 SVGEGT. CDR3 size: 16 residues. CDR3 nucleotides: TGTGCCAGCAGTCCCCGGCAGGGTGCGGACCAAGAGACCCAGTACTTC. It specifies CASSPRQGADQETQYF.

V gene TRBV18 combines with J gene TRBJ2-7, with a possible D match to TRBD1 (6 bases). Germline values: CDR1 KGHSH, CDR2 LQKENI. Trimming cost V 3 bases and J 7 bases, with 13 bases left between them. The CDR3 runs 13 residues. DNA for the CDR3: TGTGCCAGCTCACCTTCAGGGGCGTGGGAGCAGTACTTC. As protein: CASSPSGAWEQYF.

This clonotype was seen more than once but under ten times. The gene calls are TRBV27 and TRBJ2-7; 8 bases fit TRBD1. Germline CDR1 is MNHEY and CDR2 is SMNVEV (reference sequence). CDR3 length equals 11 residues. CDR3 in amino acids: CATGDSYEQYF. Here the CDR3 DNA reads TGTGCGACAGGGGACTCCTACGAGCAGTACTTC.

The sample holds a few counts of this clonotype. The rearrangement links TRBV7-2 to TRBJ1-2; 12 bases map to TRBD1. With 3 bases clipped from V and 8 bases from J, the junction kept 7 bases outside the gene matches. Germline V lookup: CDR1 SGHTA, CDR2 FQGNSA. This CDR3 spans 15 amino acids. This CDR3 is CASSFGTGGSRGYTF. In nucleotides, the CDR3 is TGTGCCAGCAGCTTCGGGACAGGGGGCTCTCGGGGCTACACCTTC. Based on the CDR3 plus reference TRBV7-2 and TRBJ1-2, the full variable domain is GAGVSQSPSNKVTEKGKDVELRCDPISGHTALYWYRQSLGQGLEFLIYFQGNSAPDKSGLPSDRFSAERTGGSVSTLTIQRTQQEDSAVYLCASSFGTGGSRGYTFGSGTRLTVV.